These T cell receptor beta chains were read from a single sample in a study of control samples from healthy donors and cancer patients. The table came from immunoSEQ multiplex PCR; TCRdb's copy has only in-frame clones and leaves some out. The data show fewer than 200,000 clones, just over 90% seen once. The sample comprised blood. These receptors were collected from a woman aged 60-70 years in good health. Both conserved end residues are part of each CDR3. Each record gives: V gene, clone size, J gene, D gene, CDR3 protein, CDR3 DNA. D genes are given only for firm matches. Size is omitted from some rows. Given values are once, few, many or a class for expanded clones.

V gene: TRBV10-3; clone size: .; J gene: TRBJ1-6; D gene: TRBD1; CDR3 protein: CATRQGDSPLHF; CDR3 DNA: TGTGCCACACGACAGGGAGATTCACCCCTCCACTTT
V gene: TRBV11-3; clone size: .; J gene: TRBJ1-4; D gene: .; CDR3 protein: CASSSSRQVFNEKLFF; CDR3 DNA: TGTGCCAGCAGCTCGTCGCGACAGGTTTTTAATGAAAAACTGTTTTTT
V gene: TRBV24-1; clone size: .; J gene: TRBJ2-5; D gene: .; CDR3 protein: CATSDPRRGGTETQYF; CDR3 DNA: TGTGCCACCAGTGACCCGAGAAGGGGGGGGACTGAGACCCAGTACTTC
V gene: TRBV10-3; clone size: once; J gene: TRBJ1-5; D gene: TRBD1; CDR3 protein: CAISRQGDQPQHF; CDR3 DNA: TGTGCCATCAGTAGACAGGGGGATCAGCCCCAGCATTTT
V gene: TRBV2; clone size: .; J gene: TRBJ1-2; D gene: .; CDR3 protein: CASILAMTGSSGYTF; CDR3 DNA: TGTGCCAGCATCCTGGCTATGACAGGCTCGTCGGGCTACACCTTC
V gene: TRBV7-8; clone size: once; J gene: TRBJ1-2; D gene: .; CDR3 protein: CASSLSVNYGYTF; CDR3 DNA: TGTGCCAGCAGCTTATCAGTTAACTATGGCTACACCTTC
V gene: TRBV27; clone size: .; J gene: TRBJ1-4; D gene: .; CDR3 protein: CASSLGVATNEKLFF; CDR3 DNA: TGTGCCAGCAGTTTGGGAGTTGCAACTAATGAAAAACTGTTTTTT
V gene: TRBV30; clone size: .; J gene: TRBJ1-2; D gene: .; CDR3 protein: CAWGSNYGYTF; CDR3 DNA: TGTGCCTGGGGGTCCAACTATGGCTACACCTTC
V gene: TRBV6-2/TRBV6-3; clone size: .; J gene: TRBJ2-7; D gene: .; CDR3 protein: CASSQNPNPYEQYF; CDR3 DNA: TGTGCCAGCAGCCAAAATCCGAACCCCTACGAGCAGTACTTC
V gene: TRBV7-2; clone size: .; J gene: TRBJ2-5; D gene: TRBD2; CDR3 protein: CASSLWTSGGRETQYF; CDR3 DNA: TGTGCCAGCAGCTTATGGACTAGCGGGGGTCGGGAGACCCAGTACTTC
V gene: TRBV5-1; clone size: .; J gene: TRBJ2-3; D gene: TRBD2; CDR3 protein: CASSLVGTRADTQYF; CDR3 DNA: TGCGCCAGCAGCTTGGTGGGGACTAGGGCAGATACGCAGTATTTT
V gene: TRBV19; clone size: once; J gene: TRBJ1-1; D gene: .; CDR3 protein: CASTTGFDTEAFF; CDR3 DNA: TGTGCCAGTACCACAGGGTTCGACACTGAAGCTTTCTTT
V gene: TRBV21-1; clone size: .; J gene: TRBJ1-4; D gene: .; CDR3 protein: CASSNNGRVATNEKLFF; CDR3 DNA: TGTGCCAGCAGCAATAATGGCAGGGTTGCAACTAATGAAAAACTGTTTTTT
V gene: TRBV4-1; clone size: .; J gene: TRBJ1-1; D gene: TRBD1; CDR3 protein: CASSQDMGQVRPEAFF; CDR3 DNA: TGCGCCAGCAGCCAAGATATGGGACAGGTCCGCCCTGAAGCTTTCTTT
V gene: TRBV19; clone size: .; J gene: TRBJ2-7; D gene: .; CDR3 protein: CASSMLERGFSYEQYF; CDR3 DNA: TGTGCCAGTAGTATGTTGGAGCGTGGGTTCTCCTACGAGCAGTACTTC
V gene: TRBV19; clone size: .; J gene: TRBJ2-1; D gene: .; CDR3 protein: CASSGIGGYNEQFF; CDR3 DNA: TGTGCCAGTTCCGGGATAGGGGGGTACAATGAGCAGTTCTTC
V gene: TRBV10-3; clone size: .; J gene: TRBJ1-2; D gene: .; CDR3 protein: CATEGAGGVAGLDGYTF; CDR3 DNA: TGTGCCACCGAAGGGGCGGGTGGGGTGGCAGGTTTAGATGGCTACACCTTC
V gene: TRBV7-2; clone size: .; J gene: TRBJ1-5; D gene: .; CDR3 protein: CASAESGNQPQHF; CDR3 DNA: TGTGCCAGCGCAGAATCAGGCAATCAGCCCCAGCATTTT
V gene: TRBV6-5; clone size: .; J gene: TRBJ1-1; D gene: TRBD1; CDR3 protein: CASNRQGIAEAFF; CDR3 DNA: TGTGCCAGCAATAGACAGGGTATCGCTGAAGCTTTCTTT
V gene: TRBV19; clone size: .; J gene: TRBJ1-1; D gene: .; CDR3 protein: CASSIDMNTEAFF; CDR3 DNA: TGTGCCAGTAGTATAGACATGAACACTGAAGCTTTCTTT
V gene: TRBV2; clone size: .; J gene: TRBJ1-5; D gene: .; CDR3 protein: CASSERRFGGQPQHF; CDR3 DNA: TGTGCCAGCAGTGAGCGCCGATTCGGGGGTCAGCCCCAGCATTTT
V gene: TRBV5-1; clone size: .; J gene: TRBJ2-3; D gene: TRBD1; CDR3 protein: CASSTGQGGRDTQYF; CDR3 DNA: TGCGCCAGCAGCACGGGACAGGGAGGGAGAGATACGCAGTATTTT
V gene: TRBV7-2; clone size: .; J gene: TRBJ1-6; D gene: .; CDR3 protein: CASSVQQGSNSPLHF; CDR3 DNA: TGTGCCAGCAGCGTTCAACAGGGTAGCAATTCACCCCTCCACTTT